What follows are 8 T cell receptor beta chains derived from one specimen sequenced in a study of T cells in Graves' hyperthyroidism and ophthalmopathy. TCR beta CDR3 sequences were amplified from RNA transcripts. The HTBI primer set served for first-round RT-PCR of the TCR CDR3. MiXCR, run by TCRdb on the multiplex PCR reads, gives a single entry per CDR3 protein. Among roughly 720,000 distinct CDR3 sequences, 15% to 20% were seen once, and the ten largest hold roughly a sixth. Sample: blood. The receptors derive from a man between 50 and 59 years old with Graves' hyperthyroidism.

This clonotype occurred a few times. The rearrangement links TRBV9 to TRBJ2-7, with TRBD2 matching 11 bases. The CDR3 has 15 residues. In germline, CDR1 is SGDLS, CDR2 YYNGEE. J lost 3 bases, V lost 2 bases, and 4 bases had no gene match. The CDR3 here is CASSVGSGRVYEQYF. The CDR3 DNA sequence: TGTGCCAGCAGCGTTGGTAGCGGGAGGGTCTACGAGCAGTACTTC.

This clonotype was seen repeatedly, ten times or more. The chain uses TRBV11-2 and TRBJ1-1; tentatively, D is TRBD1 (5 bases). V lost 1 base and J lost 1, with 10 bases in between. CDR1 and CDR2 from the germline V gene are SGHAT and FQNNGV. This CDR3 spans 15 amino acids. CDR3 protein: CASSLARQGNTEAFF. In nucleotides, the CDR3 is TGTGCCAGCAGCTTAGCCCGCCAGGGGAACACTGAAGCTTTCTTT.

V gene TRBV25-1 combines with J gene TRBJ2-7; D is unclear. Trimming took off 5 bases at V and 5 bases at J, with 10 bases between the two ends. This CDR3 region has 12 residues. Germline V gene data show CDR1 as MGHDK and CDR2 as SYGVNS. The CDR3 sequence is CASSPMSDEQYF. CDR3 bases: TGTGCCAGCAGTCCGATGAGCGACGAGCAGTACTTC.

The chain combines TRBV11-2 with TRBJ2-2; TRBD2 matches 11 bases. V dropped 5 bases and J dropped 6; count of bases not matched to a gene: 8. The germline V gene has CDR1 SGHAT and CDR2 FQNNGV. The CDR3 totals 16 residues. CDR3 coding DNA: TGTGCCAGCAGCCTGGGACTAGCGGATGGTGCCGGGGAGCTGTTTTTT. This encodes CASSLGLADGAGELFF.

This clonotype was counted many times. V gene TRBV9 combines with J gene TRBJ2-3; 9 bases align to TRBD2. The V and J ends lost 4 bases and 2 bases, in that order; junction bases with no gene match: 5. The CDR3 is 15 residues long. The germline V gene encodes CDR1 SGDLS and CDR2 YYNGEE. This CDR3 is CASSHGTSITDTQYF. In DNA form, the CDR3 reads TGTGCCAGCAGCCACGGGACTAGCATCACAGATACGCAGTATTTT. Full variable domain (missing parts from reference TRBV9 and TRBJ2-3): DSGVTQTPKHLITATGQRVTLRCSPRSGDLSVYWYQQSLDQGLQFLIQYYNGEERAKGNILERFSAQQFPDLHSELNLSSLELGDSALYFCASSHGTSITDTQYFGPGTRLTVL.

Turning to this clonotype: Given a much more abundant clone one base away, this may be a read error. V is TRBV3-1 and J is TRBJ1-2, with TRBD1 matching 9 bases. CDR1 is LGHDT, CDR2 YNNKEL, per germline (reference sequence). This CDR3 has 14 residues. V trimming: 0 bases; J trimming: 8 bases; junction bases outside the gene matches: 4. The DNA for the CDR3 is TGTGCCAGCAGCCAAGATCGGGACAGGGTCGGCTACACCTTC. Translating it yields CASSQDRDRVGYTF.

This clonotype has just a few counts. The rearrangement uses TRBV28 and TRBJ2-7; tentatively, D is TRBD2 (5 bases). Trimming left V 6 bases short and J 6 bases short, with 15 bases between. The CDR3 contains 13 residues. The germline CDR1 and CDR2 sequences are MDHEN and SYDVKM. DNA of the CDR3: TGTGCCAGCAGCACGCGTCGGGGTAGCGAGCAGTACTTC. As protein: CASSTRRGSEQYF. The variable domain in full, with the rest retrieved from reference TRBV28 and TRBJ2-7, is DVKVTQSSRYLVKRTGEKVFLECVQDMDHENMFWYRQDPGLGLRLIYFSYDVKMKEKGDIPEGYSVSREKKERFSLILESASTNQTSMYLCASSTRRGSEQYFGPGTRLTVT.

The sample holds many counts of this clonotype. The gene calls are TRBV2 and TRBJ1-5; weak D call: TRBD1 (6 bases). CDR1 SNHLY and CDR2 FYNNEI come from the germline V gene. Between the trimmed V and J ends, which lost 0 bases and 0 bases, there was a span of 12 bases. CDR3 length: 17 amino acids. The CDR3 DNA sequence: TGTGCCAGCAGTGAAGCTACTGGACAGTATAGCAATCAGCCCCAGCATTTT. Its protein is CASSEATGQYSNQPQHF.